This T cell receptor (beta chain) appears in the sequencing data of a study of blood T cell repertoires in COVID-19. The wider study: The United States, Italy and Spain provided the acute and convalescent COVID-19 samples. T cells, B-cell-depleted T cells, or PBMCs provided the cDNA or gDNA that served as material.

Study processing details: Reference gene primer amplification gave nucleated cell count estimates. The data were produced by immunoSEQ multiplex PCR, yet TCRdb's version contains in-frame clones alone and is incomplete. The V and J calls and the clone size are those of that table, but D and trimming were determined from the DNA. The sample shows about 76,000 clones, 65% to 90% of them seen only once. The V end lost 1 base, the J end lost 5 bases, and 11 bases lay between the germline ends. Germline loops: CDR1 SGHAT, CDR2 FQNNGV. CDR3 length: 14 amino acids. This chain connects TRBV11-2 to TRBJ1-1; D perhaps matches TRBD1 (5 bases). The receptor was derived from an older man with acute or convalescent COVID-19. The specimen was peripheral blood. The CDR3 region is CASSLAGGATEAFF. Written as DNA, the CDR3 is TGTGCCAGCAGCTTAGCGGGGGGAGCTACTGAAGCTTTCTTT.